The rows below give T cell receptor beta chains drawn from one sample of a study of identical twins. One entry per CDR3 protein results from TCRdb running MiXCR on the 5' RACE reads. The sample carries around 280,000 distinct CDR3 sequences, about 8% recorded once. The same data also contributed to another study, on yellow fever vaccine responses in identical twins.

The sample taken for sequencing was memory (CD45RO+) T cells sorted from blood. These receptors came from a woman aged 18-29 years in good health. Each CDR3 is given with its conserved first and last residue. A D gene is named only where the DNA matches it firmly. Rows may omit the clone size; those that give it use once, few, many or a size class.

>few|NA|TRBV20-1|TRBJ2-1
CSARWGSGYNEQFF
TGCAGTGCTAGATGGGGGAGTGGGTACAATGAGCAGTTCTTC
>NA|TRBD1|TRBV9|TRBJ1-1
CASSVMGQGETEAFF
TGTGCCAGCAGCGTCATGGGACAGGGAGAAACTGAAGCTTTCTTT
>NA|TRBD2|TRBV27|TRBJ2-5
CASSSSGTQYF
TGTGCCAGCAGTTCTAGCGGGACCCAGTACTTC
>NA|TRBD2|TRBV19|TRBJ2-1
CASSIGRWEAYNEQFF
TGTGCCAGTAGTATCGGGAGGTGGGAGGCGTACAATGAGCAGTTCTTC
>many|NA|TRBV7-2|TRBJ2-3
CASSLFGVGGTDTQYF
TGTGCCAGCAGCTTATTCGGGGTCGGGGGCACAGATACGCAGTATTTT
>NA|NA|TRBV5-6|TRBJ1-6
CASSLGTVDNSPLHF
TGTGCCAGCAGCTTGGGGACGGTCGATAATTCACCCCTCCACTTT
>few|NA|TRBV6-5|TRBJ1-2
CASSFGSLYGYTF
TGTGCCAGCAGTTTCGGGAGTCTCTATGGCTACACCTTC
>NA|NA|TRBV7-2|TRBJ2-3
CASSLVAGAWSTDTQYF
TGTGCCAGCAGCTTAGTGGCGGGGGCTTGGAGCACAGATACGCAGTATTTT
>many|NA|TRBV3-1|TRBJ1-1
CASSQVGGTEAFF
TGTGCCAGCAGCCAAGTCGGGGGAACTGAAGCTTTCTTT
>NA|NA|TRBV6-1|TRBJ2-1
CASSEESGPPYNEQFF
TGTGCCAGCAGTGAAGAAAGCGGGCCCCCTTACAATGAGCAGTTCTTC
>many|NA|TRBV4-1|TRBJ2-3
CASSQGWDFATVF
TGCGCCAGCAGCCAAGGTTGGGACTTCGCAACTGTTTTT
>many|NA|TRBV12-3/TRBV12-4|TRBJ2-3
CASRRLDTQYF
TGTGCCAGCAGGAGGTTGGATACGCAGTATTTT
>many|NA|TRBV20-1|TRBJ2-5
CSANIQETQYF
TGCAGTGCTAATATCCAAGAGACCCAGTACTTC
>few|NA|TRBV6-2/TRBV6-3|TRBJ2-1
CASKASANEQFF
TGTGCCAGCAAGGCGTCAGCGAATGAGCAGTTCTTC
>NA|TRBD2|TRBV12-3/TRBV12-4|TRBJ2-3
CASRRLADTDTQYF
TGTGCCAGCAGACGACTAGCGGACACAGATACGCAGTATTTT
>NA|TRBD2|TRBV6-1|TRBJ2-3
CASSPSGGVSATDTQYF
TGTGCCAGCAGTCCTAGCGGGGGGGTCTCTGCCACAGATACGCAGTATTTT
>many|TRBD1|TRBV5-5|TRBJ2-7
CASSREGQGRRNYEQYF
TGTGCCAGCAGCCGTGAGGGACAGGGGCGGAGGAACTACGAGCAGTACTTC
>few|TRBD2|TRBV20-1|TRBJ2-1
CSARDSGTLGSEQFF
TGCAGTGCTAGAGATAGCGGGACACTCGGTTCGGAGCAGTTCTTC
>few|NA|TRBV27|TRBJ2-5
CASKKGRTETQYF
TGTGCCAGCAAGAAGGGAAGGACAGAGACCCAGTACTTC
>few|TRBD1|TRBV5-1|TRBJ1-4
CASSKTRDRLGATNEKLFF
TGCGCCAGCAGCAAGACCCGGGACAGGCTGGGAGCAACTAATGAAAAACTGTTTTTT
>few|NA|TRBV5-1|TRBJ2-2
CASSPVAGHHVTGELFF
TGCGCCAGCAGCCCGGTGGCGGGACACCACGTCACCGGGGAGCTGTTTTTT
>NA|TRBD2|TRBV11-2|TRBJ2-5
CASSLSSGRSQETQYF
TGTGCCAGCAGCTTATCTAGCGGGAGATCACAAGAGACCCAGTACTTC
>NA|NA|TRBV19|TRBJ2-1
CASSILRNEQFF
TGTGCCAGTAGTATCCTCCGCAATGAGCAGTTCTTC
>many|NA|TRBV11-1|TRBJ1-1
CASSFRPGHSNTEAFF
TGTGCCAGCAGCTTCAGACCGGGACACTCGAACACTGAAGCTTTCTTT
>many|TRBD2|TRBV10-3|TRBJ2-2
CAITGRANTGELFF
TGTGCCATCACCGGGAGGGCCAACACCGGGGAGCTGTTTTTT
>many|TRBD1|TRBV25-1|TRBJ1-1
CASSEFSIDRGEAFF
TGTGCCAGCAGTGAATTCTCAATAGACAGGGGAGAAGCTTTCTTT
>few|NA|TRBV7-8|TRBJ1-2
CASSADGYYGYTF
TGTGCCAGCAGCGCGGACGGGTACTATGGCTACACCTTC
>few|TRBD2|TRBV2|TRBJ2-3
CASKAGGTDTQYF
TGTGCCAGCAAGGCGGGAGGAACAGATACGCAGTATTTT
>many|TRBD1|TRBV28|TRBJ1-5
CASSSGQASNQPQHF
TGTGCCAGCAGTTCCGGACAGGCTAGCAATCAGCCCCAGCATTTT
>many|TRBD2|TRBV4-1|TRBJ2-3
CASSPMTSGGFGDTQYF
TGCGCCAGCAGCCCAATGACTAGCGGGGGGTTCGGAGATACGCAGTATTTT
>many|NA|TRBV24-1|TRBJ2-7
CATSDGAYEQYF
TGTGCCACCAGTGATGGGGCCTACGAGCAGTACTTC
>NA|NA|TRBV2|TRBJ1-6
CASRPGTQSSPLHF
TGTGCCAGCAGACCCGGGACTCAAAGTTCACCCCTCCACTTT
>few|TRBD1|TRBV9|TRBJ1-6
CASSDRQGPWSPLHF
TGTGCCAGCAGCGACCGACAGGGCCCTTGGTCACCCCTCCACTTT
>NA|TRBD2|TRBV6-1|TRBJ2-1
CASSEVGSGANEQFF
TGTGCCAGCAGTGAAGTTGGAAGCGGGGCGAATGAGCAGTTCTTC
>NA|TRBD1|TRBV7-2|TRBJ1-2
CASSASRGRGYGYTF
TGTGCCAGCAGCGCCTCCAGGGGGCGAGGCTATGGCTACACCTTC
>few|NA|TRBV29-1|TRBJ1-4
CSVQERATNEKLFF
TGCAGCGTTCAGGAAAGAGCAACTAATGAAAAACTGTTTTTT
>NA|NA|TRBV7-9|TRBJ1-2
CASSRTADYGYTF
TGTGCCAGCTCCAGGACAGCCGACTATGGCTACACCTTC
>many|TRBD2|TRBV4-1|TRBJ2-3
CASSQSLAGVWGTDTQYF
TGCGCCAGCAGCCAGTCACTAGCGGGGGTCTGGGGCACAGATACGCAGTATTTT
>few|NA|TRBV15|TRBJ2-1
CATSPVRNAYNEQFF
TGTGCCACCAGCCCGGTCCGAAACGCCTACAATGAGCAGTTCTTC
>few|NA|TRBV6-6|TRBJ2-3
CASRGTVTDTQYF
TGTGCCAGCAGGGGGACCGTTACAGATACGCAGTATTTT
>many|NA|TRBV20-1|TRBJ1-2
CSARDPVYGYTF
TGCAGTGCTAGAGATCCAGTCTATGGCTACACCTTC
>NA|TRBD1|TRBV5-6|TRBJ1-1
CASRLDRDNTEAFF
TGTGCCAGCAGACTTGACAGGGACAACACTGAAGCTTTCTTT
>many|TRBD2|TRBV5-6|TRBJ2-1
CASSRDVAGYNEQFF
TGTGCCAGCAGCCGGGACGTAGCGGGTTACAATGAGCAGTTCTTC
>NA|TRBD2|TRBV20-1|TRBJ2-5
CSAEAGGIEKTQYF
TGCAGTGCTGAAGCGGGGGGCATAGAGAAGACCCAGTACTTC
>few|NA|TRBV18|TRBJ1-5
CASSQVAQGGGQPQHF
TGTGCCAGCTCACAAGTGGCACAGGGCGGAGGTCAGCCCCAGCATTTT
>NA|NA|TRBV9|TRBJ2-1
CASSALAPEYNEQFF
TGTGCCAGCAGCGCCCTGGCGCCAGAATACAATGAGCAGTTCTTC
>many|TRBD1|TRBV6-1|TRBJ2-7
CASSPWTGKDEQYF
TGTGCCAGCAGTCCTTGGACAGGGAAGGACGAGCAGTACTTC
>NA|NA|TRBV6-5|TRBJ1-5
CASSSGYQPQHF
TGTGCCAGCAGTTCGGGGTATCAGCCCCAGCATTTT
>few|TRBD1|TRBV7-8|TRBJ2-7
CASSLAGDRGIYEQYF
TGTGCCAGCAGCTTAGCCGGTGACAGGGGGATCTACGAGCAGTACTTC
>NA|NA|TRBV20-1|TRBJ2-5
CSAPSGEAETQYF
TGCAGTGCTCCTTCGGGGGAAGCAGAGACCCAGTACTTC
>NA|NA|TRBV6-1|TRBJ1-1
CASSEAENTEAFF
TGTGCCAGCAGTGAAGCGGAGAACACTGAAGCTTTCTTT
>many|TRBD2|TRBV6-1|TRBJ2-1
CASSWLGEGNEQFF
TGTGCCAGCTCTTGGCTAGGGGAGGGTAATGAGCAGTTCTTC
>few|NA|TRBV2|TRBJ2-2
CASRPRTKQWDTGELFF
TGTGCCAGCAGACCCAGGACCAAACAGTGGGACACCGGGGAGCTGTTTTTT
>many|TRBD1|TRBV12-3/TRBV12-4|TRBJ2-5
CASSLGTGTETQYF
TGTGCCAGCAGTTTGGGGACAGGGACGGAGACCCAGTACTTC
>NA|TRBD1|TRBV14|TRBJ1-2
CASSPIGQENYGYTF
TGTGCCAGCAGCCCCATAGGACAGGAGAACTATGGCTACACCTTC
>many|NA|TRBV5-1|TRBJ2-5
CASSLPKETQYF
TGCGCCAGCAGCCTTCCCAAGGAGACCCAGTACTTC
>few|TRBD2|TRBV7-9|TRBJ2-1
CASIDGRAGYNEQFF
TGTGCCAGCATAGACGGGAGGGCCGGCTACAATGAGCAGTTCTTC
>many|TRBD1|TRBV24-1|TRBJ2-1
CAIQNRGAYNEQFF
TGTGCCATCCAAAACAGGGGCGCCTACAATGAGCAGTTCTTC
>NA|NA|TRBV6-2/TRBV6-3|TRBJ2-7
CASSYPSGGSYEQYF
TGTGCCAGCAGTTACCCGTCAGGGGGGTCCTACGAGCAGTACTTC
>NA|NA|TRBV16|TRBJ1-5
CASSSEGRNQPQHF
TGTGCCAGCAGCAGCGAGGGGAGGAATCAGCCCCAGCATTTT